This T cell receptor beta chain was recovered during a study of blood T cells in healthy people across ages. In the study overall: The capture of about one barcoded beta molecule per two T cells was achieved by template switching.

Study findings and constraints: A strong correlation was found between TCR beta diversity and the percentage of naive T cells.

The CDR3 spans 14 residues. Trimming shortened V by 7 bases and J by 4 bases, and 18 bases separated the two germline ends. Germline assignment: CDR1 SQVTM and CDR2 ANQGSEA. A second PCR, run for roughly 7 to 12 cycles, used a sample-barcoded 5' primer plus a J-beta primer mix. Sequencing of every sample gave 3 million or more CDR3-containing paired-end reads. TCRdb independently ran MiXCR on the 5' RACE reads; one entry per CDR3 protein. Of fewer than 750,000 distinct CDR3 sequences listed, 52% were seen once; the top ten hold 13%. In regard to this clonotype: Antigen specificity is unknown. A much larger clone differs by one base, so this may be a read error.

Sequencing was performed on blood. The chain links TRBV29-1 to TRBJ2-3, with D perhaps TRBD2 (5 bases). This clonotype originated in a woman over 75 in good health. Here the CDR3 DNA reads TGCAGCGCTCTAGCACCGCAAGGCTCAGATACGCAGTATTTT. It encodes CSALAPQGSDTQYF.